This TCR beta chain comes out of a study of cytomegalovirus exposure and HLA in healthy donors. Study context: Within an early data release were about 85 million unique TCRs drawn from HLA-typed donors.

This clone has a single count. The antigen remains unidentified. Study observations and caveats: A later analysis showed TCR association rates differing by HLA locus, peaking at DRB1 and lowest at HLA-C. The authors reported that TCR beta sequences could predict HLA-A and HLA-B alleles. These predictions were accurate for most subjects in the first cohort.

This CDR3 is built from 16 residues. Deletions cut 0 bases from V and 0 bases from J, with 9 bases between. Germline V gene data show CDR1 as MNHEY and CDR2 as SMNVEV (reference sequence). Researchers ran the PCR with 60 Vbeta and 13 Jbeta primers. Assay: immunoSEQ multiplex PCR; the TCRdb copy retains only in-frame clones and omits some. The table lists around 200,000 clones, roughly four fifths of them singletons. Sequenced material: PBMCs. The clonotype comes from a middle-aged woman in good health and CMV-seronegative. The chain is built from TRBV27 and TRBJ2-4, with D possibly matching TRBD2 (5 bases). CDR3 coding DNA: TGTGCCAGCAGTTTATCGGGCGGACTAGCCAAAAACATTCAGTACTTC. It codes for CASSLSGGLAKNIQYF.